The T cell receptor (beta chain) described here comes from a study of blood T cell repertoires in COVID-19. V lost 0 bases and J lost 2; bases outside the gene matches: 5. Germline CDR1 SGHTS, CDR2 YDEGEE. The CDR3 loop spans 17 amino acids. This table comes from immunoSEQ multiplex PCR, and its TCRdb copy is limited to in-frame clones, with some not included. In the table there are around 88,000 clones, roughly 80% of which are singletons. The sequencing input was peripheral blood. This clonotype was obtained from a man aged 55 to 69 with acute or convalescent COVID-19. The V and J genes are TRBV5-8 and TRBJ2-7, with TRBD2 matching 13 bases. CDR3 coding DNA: TGTGCCAGCAGCTTGGGGACTAGCGGGGGTCTGGCCTACGAGCAGTACTTC. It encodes CASSLGTSGGLAYEQYF.